This section outlines one T cell receptor (beta chain) sequence together with its context. This CDR3 has 15 residues. The ends lost 5 bases at V and 5 bases at J; junction bases unmatched: 6. The V gene's germline CDR1 is MNHNS and CDR2 SASEGT. These data are taken from a study of blood T cells in healthy people across ages. Then a second PCR, running roughly 7 to 11 cycles, was carried out with a sample-barcoded 5' primer and a J-beta primer mix. Each cDNA molecule, via a template-switch adaptor with 12 random nucleotides, was tagged. One entry per CDR3 protein, called by TCRdb with MiXCR from the 5' RACE reads. The table lists 550,000 to 600,000 distinct CDR3 sequences, 25% to 30% of them singletons. Samples had at least 6.5 million PBMCs isolated from them.

This rearrangement joins TRBV6-1 to TRBJ1-4, with TRBD1 identical over 9 bases. The sequencing input was blood. The TCR sequence derives from a woman aged 70-85 years in good health. The CDR3 protein is CASSLRDRENEKLFF. The DNA for the CDR3 is TGTGCCAGCAGTCTAAGGGACAGGGAAAATGAAAAACTGTTTTTT.